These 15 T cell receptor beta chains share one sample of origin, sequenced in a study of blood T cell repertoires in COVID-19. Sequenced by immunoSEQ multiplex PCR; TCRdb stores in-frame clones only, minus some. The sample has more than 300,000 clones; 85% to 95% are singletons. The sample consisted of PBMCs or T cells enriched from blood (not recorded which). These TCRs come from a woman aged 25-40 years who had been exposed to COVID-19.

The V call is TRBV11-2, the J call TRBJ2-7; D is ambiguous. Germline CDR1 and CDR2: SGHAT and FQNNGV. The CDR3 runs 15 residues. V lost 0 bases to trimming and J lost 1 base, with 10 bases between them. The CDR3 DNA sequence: TGTGCCAGCAGCTTAGAATGGCAGGCTTCCTACGAGCAGTACTTC. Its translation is CASSLEWQASYEQYF.

Here the CDR3 DNA reads TGTGCCAGCAGGTGGACTAGCGGAATATACAATGAGCAGTTCTTC. Translating it yields CASRWTSGIYNEQFF. The V gene is TRBV2, the J gene TRBJ2-1, with TRBD2 identical over 10 bases. V lost 6 bases to trimming and J lost 4 bases; unmatched junction nucleotides: 6. This CDR3 comprises 15 residues. Germline CDR1 SNHLY, CDR2 FYNNEI. The complete variable domain, with remaining parts taken from reference TRBV2 and TRBJ2-1, reads EPEVTQTPSHQVTQMGQEVILRCVPISNHLYFYWYRQILGQKVEFLVSFYNNEISEKSEIFDDQFSVERPDGSNFTLKIRSTKLEDSAMYFCASRWTSGIYNEQFFGPGTRLTVL.

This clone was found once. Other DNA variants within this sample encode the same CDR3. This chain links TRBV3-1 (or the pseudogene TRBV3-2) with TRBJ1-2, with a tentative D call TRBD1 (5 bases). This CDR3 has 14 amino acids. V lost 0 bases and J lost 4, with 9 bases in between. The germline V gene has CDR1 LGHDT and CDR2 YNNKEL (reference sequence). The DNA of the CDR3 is TGTGCCAGCAGCCAAGATCGGGGGACCTATGGCTACACCTTC. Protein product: CASSQDRGTYGYTF.

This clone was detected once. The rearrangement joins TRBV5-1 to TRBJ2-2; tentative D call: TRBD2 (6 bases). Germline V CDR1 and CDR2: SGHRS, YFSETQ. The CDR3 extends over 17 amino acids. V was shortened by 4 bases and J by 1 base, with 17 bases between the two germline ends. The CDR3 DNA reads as TGCGCCAGCAGCCCACCGGGACTCGGCGGGAACACCGGGGAGCTGTTTTTT. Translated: CASSPPGLGGNTGELFF.

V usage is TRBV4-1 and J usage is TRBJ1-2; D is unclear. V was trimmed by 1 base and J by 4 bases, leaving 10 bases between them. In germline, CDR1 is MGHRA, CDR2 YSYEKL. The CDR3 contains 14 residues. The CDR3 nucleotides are TGCGCCAGCAGCCAAGGGGCCAGTCTCTATGGCTACACCTTC. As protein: CASSQGASLYGYTF.

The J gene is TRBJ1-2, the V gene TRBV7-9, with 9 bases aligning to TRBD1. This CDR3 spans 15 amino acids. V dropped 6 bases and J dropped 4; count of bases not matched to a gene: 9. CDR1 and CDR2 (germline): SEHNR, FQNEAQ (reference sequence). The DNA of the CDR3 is TGTGCCAGCAGGGACGGACAGGGGAGGGGCTATGGCTACACCTTC. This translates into CASRDGQGRGYGYTF.

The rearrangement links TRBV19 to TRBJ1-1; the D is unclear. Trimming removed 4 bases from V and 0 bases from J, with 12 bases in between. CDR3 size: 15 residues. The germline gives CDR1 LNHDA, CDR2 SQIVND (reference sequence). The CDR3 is CASSSQTIMNTEAFF. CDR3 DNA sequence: TGTGCCAGTAGTAGCCAGACTATTATGAACACTGAAGCTTTCTTT.

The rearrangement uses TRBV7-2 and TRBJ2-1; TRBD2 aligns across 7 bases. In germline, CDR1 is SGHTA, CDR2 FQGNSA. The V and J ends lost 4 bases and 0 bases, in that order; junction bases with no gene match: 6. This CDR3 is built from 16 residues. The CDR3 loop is CASSWVGGSSYNEQFF. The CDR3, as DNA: TGTGCCAGCAGCTGGGTGGGGGGGAGCTCCTACAATGAGCAGTTCTTC.

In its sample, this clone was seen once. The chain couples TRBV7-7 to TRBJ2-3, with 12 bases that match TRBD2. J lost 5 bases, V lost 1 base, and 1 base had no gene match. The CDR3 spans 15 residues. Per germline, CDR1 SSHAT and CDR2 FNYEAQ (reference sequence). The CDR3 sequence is CASSLGLAGVDTQYF. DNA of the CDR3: TGTGCCAGCAGCTTAGGACTAGCGGGGGTAGATACGCAGTATTTT.

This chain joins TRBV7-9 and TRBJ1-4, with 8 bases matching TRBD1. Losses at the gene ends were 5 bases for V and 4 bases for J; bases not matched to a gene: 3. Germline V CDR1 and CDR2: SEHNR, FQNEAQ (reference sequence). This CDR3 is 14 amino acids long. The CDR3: CASSRTGGNEKLFF. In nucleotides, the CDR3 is TGTGCCAGCAGCCGTACAGGGGGTAATGAAAAACTGTTTTTT.

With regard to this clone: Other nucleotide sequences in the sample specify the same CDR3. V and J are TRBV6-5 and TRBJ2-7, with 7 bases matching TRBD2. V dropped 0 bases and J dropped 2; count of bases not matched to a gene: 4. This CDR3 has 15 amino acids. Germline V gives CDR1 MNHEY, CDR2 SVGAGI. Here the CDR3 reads CASSYSSGGPYEQYF. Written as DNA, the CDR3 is TGTGCCAGCAGTTACTCTTCGGGGGGTCCCTACGAGCAGTACTTC.

The CDR3 coding sequence is TGTGCCAGCAGCGTCCGGCTAGCGGGGAGATACAATGAGCAGTTCTTC. Its protein is CASSVRLAGRYNEQFF. J is TRBJ2-1 and V is TRBV9; 9 bases are shared with TRBD2. There are 16 residues in the CDR3. Germline V lookup: CDR1 SGDLS, CDR2 YYNGEE. The trim removed 2 bases at V and 4 bases at J, leaving 7 bases unmatched. Supplemented by reference TRBV9 and TRBJ2-1, the full variable domain reads DSGVTQTPKHLITATGQRVTLRCSPRSGDLSVYWYQQSLDQGLQFLIQYYNGEERAKGNILERFSAQQFPDLHSELNLSSLELGDSALYFCASSVRLAGRYNEQFFGPGTRLTVL.

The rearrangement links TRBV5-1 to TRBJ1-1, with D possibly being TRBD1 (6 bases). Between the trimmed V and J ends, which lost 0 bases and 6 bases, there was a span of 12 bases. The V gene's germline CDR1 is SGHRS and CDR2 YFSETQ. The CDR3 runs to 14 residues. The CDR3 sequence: CASSLVGGAAEAFF. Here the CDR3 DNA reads TGCGCCAGCAGCTTGGTAGGGGGGGCAGCTGAAGCTTTCTTT.

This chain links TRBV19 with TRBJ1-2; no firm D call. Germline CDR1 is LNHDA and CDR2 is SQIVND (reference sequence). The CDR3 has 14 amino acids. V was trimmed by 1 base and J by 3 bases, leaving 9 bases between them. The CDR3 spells CASSIGGRYYGYTF. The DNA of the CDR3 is TGTGCCAGTAGTATAGGAGGGAGGTACTATGGCTACACCTTC.

CDR3 sequence (DNA): TGTGCCAGCAGTGACCGGGCCTCCCGGGGGTTTAGCAATCAGCCCCAGCATTTT. It specifies CASSDRASRGFSNQPQHF. This chain links TRBV6-1 with TRBJ1-5, with a weak D call TRBD1 (5 bases). This CDR3 comprises 18 residues. The germline V gene has CDR1 MNHNS and CDR2 SASEGT. The V and J ends lost 3 bases and 0 bases respectively, with 18 bases between them.